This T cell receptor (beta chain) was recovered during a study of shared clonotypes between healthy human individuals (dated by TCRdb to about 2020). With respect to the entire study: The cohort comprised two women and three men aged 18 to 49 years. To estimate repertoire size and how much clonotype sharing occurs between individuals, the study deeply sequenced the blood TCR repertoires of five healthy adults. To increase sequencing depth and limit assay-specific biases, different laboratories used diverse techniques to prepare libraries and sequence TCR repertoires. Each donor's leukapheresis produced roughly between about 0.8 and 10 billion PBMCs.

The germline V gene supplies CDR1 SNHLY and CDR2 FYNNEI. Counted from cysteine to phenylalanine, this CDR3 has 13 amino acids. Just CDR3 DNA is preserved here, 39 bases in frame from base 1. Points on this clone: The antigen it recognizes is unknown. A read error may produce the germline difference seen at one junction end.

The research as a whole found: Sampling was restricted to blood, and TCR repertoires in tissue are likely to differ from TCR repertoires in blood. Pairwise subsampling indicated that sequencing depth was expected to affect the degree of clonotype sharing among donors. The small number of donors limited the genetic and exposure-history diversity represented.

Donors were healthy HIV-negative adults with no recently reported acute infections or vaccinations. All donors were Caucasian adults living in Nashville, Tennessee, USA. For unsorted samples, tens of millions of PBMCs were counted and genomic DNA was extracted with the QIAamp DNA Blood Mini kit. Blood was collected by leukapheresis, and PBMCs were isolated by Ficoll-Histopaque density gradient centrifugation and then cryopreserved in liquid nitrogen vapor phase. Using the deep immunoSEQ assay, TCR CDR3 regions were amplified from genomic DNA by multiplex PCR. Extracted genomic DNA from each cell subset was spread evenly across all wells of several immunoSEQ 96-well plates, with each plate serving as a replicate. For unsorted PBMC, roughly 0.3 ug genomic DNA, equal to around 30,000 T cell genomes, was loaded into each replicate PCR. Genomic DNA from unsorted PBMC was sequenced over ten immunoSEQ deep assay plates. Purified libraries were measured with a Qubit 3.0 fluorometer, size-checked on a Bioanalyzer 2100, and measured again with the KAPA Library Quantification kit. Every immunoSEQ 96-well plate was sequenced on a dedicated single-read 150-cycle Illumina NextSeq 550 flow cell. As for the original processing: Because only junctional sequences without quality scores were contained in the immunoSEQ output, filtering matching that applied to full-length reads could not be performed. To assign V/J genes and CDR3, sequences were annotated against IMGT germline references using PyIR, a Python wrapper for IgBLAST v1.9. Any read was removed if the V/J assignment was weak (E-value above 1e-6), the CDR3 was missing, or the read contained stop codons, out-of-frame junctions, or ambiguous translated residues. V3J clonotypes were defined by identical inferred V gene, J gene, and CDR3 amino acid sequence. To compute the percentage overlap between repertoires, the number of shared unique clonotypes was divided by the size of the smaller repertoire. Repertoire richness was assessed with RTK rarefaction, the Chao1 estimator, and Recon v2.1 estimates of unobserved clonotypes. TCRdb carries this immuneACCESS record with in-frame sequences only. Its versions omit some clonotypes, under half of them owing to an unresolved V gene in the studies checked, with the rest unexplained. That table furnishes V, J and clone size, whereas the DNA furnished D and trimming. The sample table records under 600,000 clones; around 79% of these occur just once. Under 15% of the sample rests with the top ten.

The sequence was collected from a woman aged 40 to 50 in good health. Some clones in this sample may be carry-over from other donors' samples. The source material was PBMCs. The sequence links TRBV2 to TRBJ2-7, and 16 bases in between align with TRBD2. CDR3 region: CASTPGLAGGPDF. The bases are TGTGCCAGCACCCCGGGACTAGCGGGAGGGCCGGACTTC.